A selection of T cell receptor beta chains follows, all from one sample in a study of chemoradiotherapy in HPV16-positive cancers. The repertoire was sequenced with immunoSEQ multiplex PCR; TCRdb's copy has only in-frame clones and lacks some. The sample shows fewer than 9,500 clones, 70% to 80% of them seen only once. The material was tumor tissue, obtained from a patient who underwent chemoradiotherapy. All receptors come from a human donor with HPV-associated anogenital cancer. CDR3s include the opening cysteine and the closing phenylalanine or tryptophan. A D gene is named only where the DNA matches it firmly. Clone size is not always given. Where it is, it says once, few, many or a class for expanded clones.

j_gene	abundance	d_gene	v_gene	CDR3aa	CDR3nt
TRBJ1-2	few	NA	TRBV7-9	CASSPEGRNYGYTF	TGTGCCAGCAGCCCGGAGGGGCGGAACTATGGCTACACCTTC
TRBJ1-3	NA	TRBD1	TRBV30	CALDRTVGNTIYF	TGTGCCTTGGACAGGACGGTAGGAAACACCATATATTTT
TRBJ2-7	once	NA	TRBV20-1	CSAARDYEQYF	TGCAGTGCTGCCCGGGACTACGAGCAGTACTTC
TRBJ2-7	NA	NA	TRBV7-9	CASSPKGPHEQYF	TGTGCCAGCAGCCCAAAAGGCCCTCACGAGCAGTACTTC
TRBJ2-1	NA	NA	TRBV6-5	CASSYDGSGYEQFF	TGTGCCAGCAGTTACGACGGGAGTGGCTATGAGCAGTTCTTC
TRBJ1-5	NA	NA	TRBV6-1	CASSPTAASNQPQHF	TGTGCCAGCAGCCCTACCGCGGCGAGCAATCAGCCCCAGCATTTT
TRBJ1-5	NA	NA	TRBV2	CASSESVAPGGNQPQHF	TGTGCCAGCAGTGAAAGCGTGGCCCCGGGGGGCAATCAGCCCCAGCATTTT
TRBJ2-6	NA	NA	TRBV7-9	CASSLEWITFSGANVLTF	TGTGCCAGCAGCCTGGAGTGGATTACCTTCTCTGGGGCCAACGTCCTGACTTTC
TRBJ1-1	NA	NA	TRBV28	CASSSPGQNTEAFF	TGTGCCAGCAGTTCCCCGGGACAAAACACTGAAGCTTTCTTT
TRBJ1-6	NA	NA	TRBV10-3	CAISESMGGSPLHF	TGTGCCATCAGTGAGTCGATGGGGGGCTCACCCCTCCACTTT
TRBJ2-7	few	NA	TRBV6-1	CASITGQTYEQYF	TGTGCCAGCATTACCGGACAGACCTACGAGCAGTACTTC
TRBJ1-3	NA	NA	TRBV10-2	CASSEGQPAFPIYF	TGCGCCAGCAGTGAGGGACAGCCGGCGTTTCCCATATATTTT
TRBJ1-2	NA	NA	TRBV4-3	CASSQSEWWGYTF	TGCGCCAGCAGCCAATCAGAGTGGTGGGGCTACACCTTC
TRBJ2-7	NA	TRBD1	TRBV6-1	CASSDLGTGGKEQYF	TGTGCCAGCAGTGACCTAGGGACAGGGGGTAAAGAGCAGTACTTC
TRBJ2-5	NA	NA	TRBV11-2	CASSVQVQETQYF	TGTGCCAGCAGCGTACAGGTACAAGAGACCCAGTACTTC
TRBJ2-4	few	NA	TRBV30	CAWSTQLDIQYF	TGTGCCTGGAGTACACAGTTGGACATTCAGTACTTC
TRBJ2-4	NA	TRBD2	TRBV4-1	CASSQPSGGKNIQYF	TGCGCCAGCAGCCAGCCTAGCGGGGGCAAAAACATTCAGTACTTC
TRBJ2-1	NA	TRBD1	TRBV12-5	CASGPPTGGAVNEQFF	TGTGCTAGTGGTCCCCCGACAGGGGGCGCCGTGAATGAGCAGTTCTTC
TRBJ1-5	NA	NA	TRBV28	CASSEGREDQPQHF	TGTGCCAGCAGTGAAGGACGGGAAGATCAGCCCCAGCATTTT
TRBJ1-2	NA	NA	TRBV5-6	CASSLGGRDYGYTF	TGTGCCAGCAGCTTGGGGGGGCGCGACTATGGCTACACCTTC
TRBJ2-3	NA	TRBD1	TRBV19	CASSVNRGLTDTQYF	TGTGCCAGTAGTGTGAACAGGGGGCTTACAGATACGCAGTATTTT
TRBJ2-2	NA	TRBD2	TRBV4-1	CASTLAGEVNAGELFF	TGCGCCAGCACCCTAGCGGGAGAGGTAAATGCCGGGGAGCTGTTTTTT
TRBJ2-7	NA	NA	TRBV29-1	CSVYSGTHYEQYF	TGCAGCGTGTATTCCGGGACACACTACGAGCAGTACTTC
TRBJ1-1	few	NA	TRBV30	CAWSVGGNTEAFF	TGTGCCTGGAGTGTAGGTGGGAACACTGAAGCTTTCTTT
TRBJ1-3	NA	NA	TRBV6-1	CASLTTRLAGNTIYF	TGTGCCAGCTTAACAACGCGGCTTGCTGGAAACACCATATATTTT
TRBJ1-5	NA	TRBD1	TRBV11-3	CATPFGDRGHYNQPQHF	TGTGCCACCCCTTTCGGGGACAGGGGCCACTACAATCAGCCCCAGCATTTT
TRBJ2-3	NA	NA	TRBV7-9	CASSPREADTQYF	TGTGCCAGCAGCCCTAGGGAAGCAGATACGCAGTATTTT
TRBJ1-6	few	NA	TRBV4-2	CASSQEMSLGNSPLHF	TGTGCCAGCAGCCAAGAGATGTCCCTGGGCAATTCACCCCTCCACTTT
TRBJ1-1	NA	NA	TRBV7-3	CASSLGGWGDEAFF	TGTGCCAGCAGCTTAGGGGGGTGGGGAGATGAAGCTTTCTTT
TRBJ2-7	few	TRBD1	TRBV10-2	CASSDPGGTLSYEQYF	TGCGCCAGCAGTGACCCAGGGGGTACCCTCTCCTACGAGCAGTACTTC
TRBJ2-2	NA	TRBD2	TRBV5-1	CASSVGDSGGTGELFF	TGCGCCAGCAGCGTAGGTGATAGCGGGGGCACCGGGGAGCTGTTTTTT
TRBJ2-1	few	TRBD2	TRBV7-3	CASSLGAGGPSSYNEQFF	TGTGCCAGCAGCTTAGGAGCGGGAGGGCCGAGCTCCTACAATGAGCAGTTCTTC
TRBJ1-5	NA	NA	TRBV28	CASSLLVGGSQPQHF	TGTGCCAGCAGTTTACTCGTGGGAGGGAGTCAGCCCCAGCATTTT
TRBJ1-4	NA	NA	TRBV5-4	CASSLRGGTNEKLFF	TGTGCCAGCAGCTTACGAGGGGGAACTAATGAAAAACTGTTTTTT
TRBJ2-1	medium-sized	TRBD2	TRBV9	CASSVSSGSLFF	TGTGCCAGCAGCGTAAGTAGCGGGAGTTTGTTCTTC
TRBJ1-6	few	NA	TRBV5-5	CASSLESGQVPLHF	TGTGCCAGCAGCTTGGAATCCGGCCAGGTCCCCCTCCACTTT
TRBJ2-5	NA	TRBD2	TRBV5-1	CASSPGTSGQETQYF	TGCGCCAGCAGCCCCGGGACTAGCGGACAAGAGACCCAGTACTTC
TRBJ2-2	NA	NA	TRBV7-2	CASSSDSLNTGELFF	TGTGCCAGCAGTTCGGACAGCCTGAACACCGGGGAGCTGTTTTTT
TRBJ2-2	once	NA	TRBV2	CASSASGGGTGELFF	TGTGCCAGCAGTGCGTCCGGAGGTGGGACCGGGGAGCTGTTTTTT
TRBJ2-7	NA	NA	TRBV7-7	CASSLAGQWEQYF	TGTGCCAGCAGCTTAGCAGGGCAGTGGGAGCAGTACTTC
TRBJ2-7	NA	TRBD2	TRBV4-1	CASSPNPGGEQYF	TGCGCCAGCAGCCCCAACCCGGGGGGGGAGCAGTACTTC
TRBJ2-7	NA	NA	TRBV2	CASRPPDIYEQYF	TGTGCCAGCAGGCCCCCAGACATTTACGAGCAGTACTTC
TRBJ2-7	NA	NA	TRBV25-1	CASSSTPGGASRYEQYF	TGTGCCAGCAGTTCCACTCCAGGTGGGGCCTCCAGATACGAGCAGTACTTC
TRBJ2-3	NA	TRBD2	TRBV5-1	CASSFGRDYTDTQYF	TGCGCCAGCAGCTTTGGGCGGGACTACACAGATACGCAGTATTTT
TRBJ1-5	once	NA	TRBV2	CASSEQGSNQPQHF	TGTGCCAGCAGTGAACAGGGTAGCAATCAGCCCCAGCATTTT
TRBJ2-3	NA	NA	TRBV19	CASKSGPSTDTQYF	TGTGCCAGTAAAAGCGGGCCAAGCACAGATACGCAGTATTTT
TRBJ1-2	few	NA	TRBV2	CASSEASGFGYTF	TGTGCCAGCAGTGAAGCTTCGGGGTTTGGCTACACCTTC
TRBJ1-1	NA	NA	TRBV6-5	CASSYTGGGGGTEAFF	TGTGCCAGCAGTTACACCGGGGGCGGGGGTGGCACTGAAGCTTTCTTT
TRBJ2-6	NA	NA	TRBV4-1	CASSQEGGGAGANVLTF	TGCGCCAGCAGCCAAGAAGGTGGGGGGGCAGGGGCCAACGTCCTGACTTTC
TRBJ2-1	NA	NA	TRBV11-2	CASSLEADPVTEQFF	TGTGCCAGCAGCTTAGAAGCAGATCCGGTCACTGAGCAGTTCTTC
TRBJ2-2	NA	TRBD2	TRBV9	CASSGTSGLPGELFF	TGTGCCAGCAGCGGGACTAGCGGGCTCCCCGGGGAGCTGTTTTTT
TRBJ2-2	NA	NA	TRBV7-9	CASSLASSTGELFF	TGTGCCAGCAGCTTAGCCAGTAGCACCGGGGAGCTGTTTTTT
TRBJ2-3	NA	NA	TRBV12-5	CASGRDAGIDTQYF	TGTGCTAGTGGCCGGGACGCCGGGATAGATACGCAGTATTTT
TRBJ2-1	NA	TRBD2	TRBV10-1	CASSDSGGYNEQFF	TGCGCCAGCAGTGATAGCGGGGGATACAATGAGCAGTTCTTC
TRBJ1-4	NA	NA	TRBV7-2	CASSLASGGGEKLFF	TGTGCCAGCAGCTTAGCCTCGGGAGGGGGTGAAAAACTGTTTTTT